These 12 T cell receptor beta chains were sequenced from one sample in a study of identical twins (dated by TCRdb to 2016 to 2017). Preparation of the library involved 5' RACE. The data were produced on an Illumina HiSeq 2000. The raw public reads went through TCRdb reprocessing: fastp at Q25, MiXCR clone calling, in-frame beta chains kept. Every entry covers one CDR3 protein and lists the most common genes and DNA from its rows. For this sample the table gives approximately 500,000 distinct CDR3 sequences, of which 24% were detected only once. The top ten clones comprise about 2.7% of the sample. Another study also made use of these data, one on T cells expressing NK-cell markers.

The specimen sequenced was CD4+ T cells sorted from blood. The receptors here all came from a woman under 30 in good health.

The J gene is TRBJ2-3, the V gene TRBV29-1; TRBD1 matches at 8 bases. The trim removed 5 bases at V and 2 bases at J, leaving 6 bases unmatched. This CDR3 contains 14 residues. In germline, CDR1 is SQVTM, CDR2 ANQGSEA. The DNA of the CDR3 is TGCAGCGTTAAAAGGGACAGGCCCACAGATACGCAGTATTTT. Its translation is CSVKRDRPTDTQYF.

The V and J genes are TRBV5-1 and TRBJ1-4, with TRBD1 identical over 11 bases. The CDR3 contains 15 residues. V lost 0 bases and J lost 7; bases outside the gene matches: 2. CDR1 SGHRS and CDR2 YFSETQ come from the germline V gene. CDR3 amino acids: CASSLGDRGGEKLFF. In DNA, the CDR3 is TGCGCCAGCAGCTTGGGGGACAGGGGGGGTGAAAAACTGTTTTTT.

The V and J genes are TRBV11-2 and TRBJ2-1; D unclear. V dropped 0 bases and J dropped 8 bases, with 5 bases sitting between them. This CDR3 spans 12 amino acids. Germline V gives CDR1 SGHAT, CDR2 FQNNGV. The CDR3 protein is CASSLDLYEQFF. The CDR3 bases are TGTGCCAGCAGCTTAGATCTTTATGAGCAGTTCTTC.

There are a few counts of this clonotype. CDR3 loop: CASSIGSPDTQYF. DNA of the CDR3: TGTGCCAGCAGTATAGGAAGCCCAGATACGCAGTATTTT. The chain carries TRBV12-3 or TRBV12-4 and TRBJ2-3; no definite D call. V lost 5 bases and J lost 4, with 10 bases in between. CDR3 length: 13 residues.

The chain uses TRBV12-3 or TRBV12-4 and TRBJ1-4; D gene ambiguous. This CDR3 comprises 11 residues. V was trimmed by 6 bases and J by 8 bases, leaving 7 bases between them. The CDR3 bases are TGTGCCAGCAGGAGAGAGGAAAAACTGTTTTTT. Its protein product is CASRREEKLFF.

This clonotype was seen more than once but under ten times. The chain couples TRBV20-1 to TRBJ2-1; 12 bases match TRBD2. The CDR3 sequence is 14 residues long. Germline CDR1 and CDR2: DFQATT and SNEGSKA (reference sequence). The trim removed 1 base at V and 9 bases at J, leaving 4 bases unmatched. CDR3 DNA: TGCAGTGCTAGAGGACTAGCGGGGGTAGGTGAGCAGTTCTTC. It codes for CSARGLAGVGEQFF.

DNA of the CDR3: TGTGCCAGCAGTGGCAACCGGGAGACCCAGTACTTC. Its protein product is CASSGNRETQYF. The chain has TRBV2 and TRBJ2-5; D is undetermined. The V end lost 4 bases, the J end lost 5 bases, and 8 bases lay between the germline ends. The germline V gene encodes CDR1 SNHLY and CDR2 FYNNEI. This CDR3 region has 12 residues.

This clonotype was seen only a few times. The V and J genes are TRBV3-1 and TRBJ1-1; D gene uncertain. The CDR3 is made up of 17 amino acids. The V and J ends lost 4 bases and 6 bases respectively, with 24 bases between them. CDR1 LGHDT and CDR2 YNNKEL come from the germline V gene (reference sequence). CDR3 DNA: TGTGCCAGCAGCCTTCGACCCGGGGTTCGGGGTATGCCTGAAGCTTTCTTT. Amino acids: CASSLRPGVRGMPEAFF. Filled out from reference TRBV3-1 and TRBJ1-1, the complete variable domain reads DTAVSQTPKYLVTQMGNDKSIKCEQNLGHDTMYWYKQDSKKFLKIMFSYNNKELIINETVPNRFSPKSPDKAHLNLHINSLELGDSAVYFCASSLRPGVRGMPEAFFGQGTRLTVV.

This clonotype was seen a handful of times. The chain uses TRBV10-3 and TRBJ1-5; D gene ambiguous. This CDR3 has 12 residues. V lost 0 bases and J lost 9, with 6 bases in between. Germline V gives CDR1 ENHRY, CDR2 SYGVKD. DNA for the CDR3: TGTGCCATCAGTGAGTCCAATGTGCCCCAGCATTTT. Translated: CAISESNVPQHF.

This clonotype showed up just a few times. The chain combines TRBV25-1 with TRBJ1-1, with D perhaps TRBD1 (6 bases). This CDR3 region has 15 residues. In germline, CDR1 is MGHDK, CDR2 SYGVNS. Trimming took 3 bases from V and 0 from J, leaving 11 bases between them. The chain's CDR3 is CASSEVGGVNTEAFF. As DNA, the CDR3 is TGTGCCAGCAGTGAGGTAGGGGGGGTGAACACTGAAGCTTTCTTT.

This clonotype has a single count. The chain combines TRBV7-2 with TRBJ2-6, with D possibly TRBD1 on 5 matching bases. Germline CDR1 SGHTA, CDR2 FQGNSA. The V end was cut by 5 bases, the J end by 2 bases, with 7 bases between. The CDR3 covers 14 residues. The CDR3 sequence: CASSAGPGANVLTF. DNA of the CDR3: TGTGCCAGCAGCGCAGGGCCTGGGGCCAACGTCCTGACTTTC.

This sequence joins TRBV6-1 and TRBJ2-7; 13 bases line up with TRBD2. Trimming at V came to 6 bases and at J to 4 bases, leaving 6 bases not matched to a gene. Germline CDR1 MNHNS, CDR2 SASEGT. The CDR3 spans 15 residues. The CDR3 coding sequence is TGTGCCAGCAGCCGCCGACTAGCGGGGGGTTACGAGCAGTACTTC. It is translated as CASSRRLAGGYEQYF.